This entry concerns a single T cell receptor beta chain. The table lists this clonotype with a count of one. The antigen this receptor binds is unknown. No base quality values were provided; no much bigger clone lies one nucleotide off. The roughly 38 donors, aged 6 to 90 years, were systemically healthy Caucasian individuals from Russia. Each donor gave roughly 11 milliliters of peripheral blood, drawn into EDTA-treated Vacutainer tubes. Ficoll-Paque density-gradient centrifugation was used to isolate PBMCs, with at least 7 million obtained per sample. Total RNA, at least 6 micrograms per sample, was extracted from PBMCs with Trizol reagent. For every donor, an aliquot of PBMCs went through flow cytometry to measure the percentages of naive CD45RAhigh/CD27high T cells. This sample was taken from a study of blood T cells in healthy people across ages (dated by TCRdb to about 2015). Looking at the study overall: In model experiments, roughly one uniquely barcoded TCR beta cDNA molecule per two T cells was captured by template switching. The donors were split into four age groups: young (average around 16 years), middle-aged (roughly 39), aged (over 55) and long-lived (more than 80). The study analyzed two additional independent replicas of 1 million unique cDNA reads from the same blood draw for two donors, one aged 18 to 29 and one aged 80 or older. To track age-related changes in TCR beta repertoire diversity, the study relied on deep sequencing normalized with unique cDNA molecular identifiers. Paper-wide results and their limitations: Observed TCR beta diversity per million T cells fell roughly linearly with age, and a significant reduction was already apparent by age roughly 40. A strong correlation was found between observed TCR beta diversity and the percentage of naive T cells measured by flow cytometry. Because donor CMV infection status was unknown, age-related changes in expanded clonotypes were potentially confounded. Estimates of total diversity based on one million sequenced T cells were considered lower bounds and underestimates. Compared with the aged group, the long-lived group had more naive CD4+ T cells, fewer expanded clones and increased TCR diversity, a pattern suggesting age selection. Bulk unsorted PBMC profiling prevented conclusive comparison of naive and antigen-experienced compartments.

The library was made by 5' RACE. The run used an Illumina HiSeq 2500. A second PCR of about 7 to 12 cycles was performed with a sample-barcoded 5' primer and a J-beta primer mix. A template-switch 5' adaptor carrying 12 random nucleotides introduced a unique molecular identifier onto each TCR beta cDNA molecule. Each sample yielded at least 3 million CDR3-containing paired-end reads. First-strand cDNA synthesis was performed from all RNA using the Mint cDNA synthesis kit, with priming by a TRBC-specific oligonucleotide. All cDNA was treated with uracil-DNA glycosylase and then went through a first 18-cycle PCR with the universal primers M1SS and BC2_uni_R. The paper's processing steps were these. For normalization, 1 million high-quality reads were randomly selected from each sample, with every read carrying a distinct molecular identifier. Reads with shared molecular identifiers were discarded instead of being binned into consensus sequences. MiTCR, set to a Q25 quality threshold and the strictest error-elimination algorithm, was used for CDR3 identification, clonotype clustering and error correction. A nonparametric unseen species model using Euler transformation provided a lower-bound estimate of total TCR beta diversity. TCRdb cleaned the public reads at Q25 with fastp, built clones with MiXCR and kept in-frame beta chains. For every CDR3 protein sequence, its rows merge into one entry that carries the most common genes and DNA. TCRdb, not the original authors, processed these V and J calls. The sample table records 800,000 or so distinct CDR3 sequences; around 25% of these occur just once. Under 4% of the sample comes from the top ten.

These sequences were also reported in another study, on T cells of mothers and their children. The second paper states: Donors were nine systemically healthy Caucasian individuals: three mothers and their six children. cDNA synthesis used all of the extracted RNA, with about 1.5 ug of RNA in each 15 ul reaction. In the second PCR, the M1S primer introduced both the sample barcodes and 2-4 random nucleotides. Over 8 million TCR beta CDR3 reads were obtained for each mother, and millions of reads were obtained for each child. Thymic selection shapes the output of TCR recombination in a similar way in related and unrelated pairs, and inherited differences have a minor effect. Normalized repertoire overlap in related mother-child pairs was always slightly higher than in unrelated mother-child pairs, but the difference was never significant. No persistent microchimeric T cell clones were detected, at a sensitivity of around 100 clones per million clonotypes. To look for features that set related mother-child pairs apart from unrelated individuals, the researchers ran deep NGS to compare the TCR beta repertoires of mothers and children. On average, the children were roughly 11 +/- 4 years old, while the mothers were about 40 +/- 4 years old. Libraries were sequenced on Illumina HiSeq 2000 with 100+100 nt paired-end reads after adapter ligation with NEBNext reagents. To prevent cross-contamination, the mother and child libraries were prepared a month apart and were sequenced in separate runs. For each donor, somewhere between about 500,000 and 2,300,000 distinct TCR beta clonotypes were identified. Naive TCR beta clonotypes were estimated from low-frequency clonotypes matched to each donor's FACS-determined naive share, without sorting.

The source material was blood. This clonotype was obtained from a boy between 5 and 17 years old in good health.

The CDR3 is CASSLSGVDEKLFF. The sequenced DNA is TGTGCCAGCAGCTTATCAGGGGTGGATGAAAAACTGTTTTTT. In this chain, TRBV7-2 is recombined with TRBJ1-4, with TRBD1 tentatively as D gene (6 bases match). The CDR1 and CDR2 encoded by the germline V gene are SGHTA and FQGNSA. The CDR3 contains 14 residues, cysteine and phenylalanine counted. Of all the DNA, just the CDR3 is kept, 42 bases in frame from base 1. V is shortened by 2 bases, J by 6 bases, and the region joining them spans 10 bases.